The text below deals with one T cell receptor beta chain. Its target is not known. The sample comes from a study of OX40 agonist ivuxolimab in advanced cancers. Study background: Patients took ivuxolimab, an agonistic anti-OX40 (CD134) antibody. Ivuxolimab doses were 0.01, 0.1, 0.3, 1.5, 3 or 10 mg/kg every 2 weeks. General observations from the study: At doses 0.1 to 3.0 mg/kg, CD4+ and CD8+ clones expanded.

Germline assignment: CDR1 SGHAT and CDR2 FQNNGV. Trimming took off 2 bases at V and 3 bases at J, with 13 bases between the two ends. The CDR3 is 15 amino acids. Clones were read by immunoSEQ multiplex PCR, and TCRdb kept only the in-frame ones, dropping some. The sample holds 70,000 to 95,000 clones, roughly 84% seen once. Here the sequenced sample was CD4+ or CD8+ T cells sorted from blood, taken in a trial of the OX40 agonist ivuxolimab. The source of this sequence is an adult with an advanced solid tumor such as melanoma, head and neck, liver or kidney cancer. The rearrangement joins TRBV11-2 to TRBJ1-1; no clear D gene. CDR3: CASSLTGISYTEAFF. In nucleotides, the CDR3 is TGTGCCAGCAGCTTAACCGGGATATCTTACACTGAAGCTTTCTTT.